The 14 T cell receptor beta chains below were found in one sample sequenced in a study of T cells after yellow fever vaccination. A single record per CDR3 protein comes from TCRdb applying MiXCR to the 5' RACE reads. The table lists about 400,000 distinct CDR3 sequences, more than 5.5% of them singletons. Source: PBMCs, taken 5 days after the yellow fever booster vaccination. The receptors shown here come from a man aged 30 to 45 who received the YFV17D yellow fever vaccine.

The gene calls are TRBV6-4 and TRBJ1-2; 7 positions agree with TRBD1. Germline CDR1 and CDR2: MRHNA and SNTAGT. With 4 bases clipped from V and 6 bases from J, the junction kept 8 bases outside the gene matches. This CDR3 is 14 amino acids long. CDR3 sequence: CASSVNIGTDGYTF. DNA of the CDR3: TGTGCCAGCAGTGTAAATATCGGGACAGATGGCTACACCTTC.

This clonotype was detected a few times. The rearrangement joins TRBV12-3 or TRBV12-4 to TRBJ2-2, with a weak D call TRBD1 (6 bases). Trimming removed 4 bases at V and 2 bases at J, with 11 bases between. This CDR3 comprises 15 residues. In DNA form, the CDR3 reads TGTGCCAGCAGTTCCCTACAGGGCAACACCGGGGAGCTGTTTTTT. This sequence encodes CASSSLQGNTGELFF.

There are a few counts of this clonotype. This chain links TRBV7-2 with TRBJ2-5; D is unclear. Trimming pared 2 bases from V and 5 bases from J, leaving 6 bases between. The CDR3 has 12 amino acids. Germline V gene lookup returns CDR1 SGHTA and CDR2 FQGNSA. CDR3 DNA sequence: TGTGCCAGCAGCTTATTTCTGGAGACCCAGTACTTC. This translates into CASSLFLETQYF.

In its sample, this clonotype was seen a few times. CDR3 protein: CASSARQTGTVASPMVQYF. In nucleotides, the CDR3 is TGTGCCAGCTCAGCAAGACAAACCGGCACAGTGGCATCCCCTATGGTTCAGTACTTC. The chain couples TRBV18 to TRBJ2-4; D remains ambiguous. The V and J ends lost 5 bases and 11 bases respectively, with 34 bases between them. CDR3 length equals 19 residues. Germline V gene data show CDR1 as KGHSH and CDR2 as LQKENI. The full variable domain, its missing parts supplied by reference TRBV18 and TRBJ2-4, is NAGVMQNPRHLVRRRGQEARLRCSPMKGHSHVYWYRQLPEEGLKFMVYLQKENIIDESGMPKERFSAEFPKEGPSILRIQQVVRGDSAAYFCASSARQTGTVASPMVQYFGAGTRLSVL.

The chain has TRBV20-1 and TRBJ2-4, with 7 bases lining up with TRBD2. Germline CDR1 reads DFQATT; CDR2 reads SNEGSKA (reference sequence). V dropped 3 bases and J dropped 6; count of bases not matched to a gene: 14. The CDR3 has 16 residues. Written as DNA, the CDR3 is TGCAGTGCTAGGACTCTTAGGGAGGGCGTGACAAACATTCAGTACTTC. It encodes CSARTLREGVTNIQYF.

The rearrangement joins TRBV12-3 or TRBV12-4 to TRBJ2-1; 11 nucleotides match TRBD2. J lost 4 bases, V lost 11 bases, and 16 bases had no gene match. This CDR3 is 17 amino acids long. CDR3 protein: CAFSSPPGTSGYNEQFF. CDR3 DNA: TGTGCCTTCAGTTCCCCCCCCGGGACTAGCGGTTACAATGAGCAGTTCTTC.

This clonotype was detected only a few times. The CDR3 loop reads CSARARTRTYNEQFF. CDR3 nucleotide sequence: TGCAGTGCTAGAGCCCGGACTAGAACGTACAATGAGCAGTTCTTC. The rearrangement uses TRBV20-1 and TRBJ2-1; 7 bases map to TRBD2. Germline V CDR1 and CDR2: DFQATT, SNEGSKA (reference sequence). This CDR3 contains 15 residues. J gave up 4 bases and V 1 base, and 7 bases lay outside the gene matches.

There are a few counts of this clonotype. This chain connects TRBV4-1 to TRBJ2-7; perhaps TRBD1 as D (6 bases). The CDR3 has 15 amino acids. Trimming took 4 bases from V and 1 from J, leaving 14 bases between them. Germline V gives CDR1 MGHRA, CDR2 YSYEKL. The CDR3 region has the DNA TGCGCCAGCAGCCCGACGGTAGGGGGTTCCTACGAGCAGTACTTC. Its translation is CASSPTVGGSYEQYF.

This clonotype was picked up many times. The genes are TRBV7-9 and TRBJ2-1; no reliable D call. Trimming shortened V by 1 base and J by 9 bases, and 7 bases separated the two germline ends. Germline loops: CDR1 SEHNR, CDR2 FQNEAQ (reference sequence). The length of the CDR3 is 12 residues. The CDR3 region has the DNA TGTGCCAGCAGCTTAGACATCGGTGAGCAGTTCTTC. It encodes CASSLDIGEQFF. The variable domain in full, completed from reference TRBV7-9 and TRBJ2-1, reads DTGVSQNPRHKITKRGQNVTFRCDPISEHNRLYWYRQTLGQGPEFLTYFQNEAQLEKSRLLSDRFSAERPKGSFSTLEIQRTEQGDSAMYLCASSLDIGEQFFGPGTRLTVL.

Many counts were recorded for this clonotype. The genes are TRBV7-9 and TRBJ2-5, with 7 bases that match TRBD1. J lost 3 bases, V lost 4 bases, and 11 bases had no gene match. From germline, CDR1 is SEHNR and CDR2 FQNEAQ (reference sequence). This CDR3 is 16 amino acids long. This CDR3 reads CASSSTVTGREETQYF. The DNA of the CDR3 is TGTGCCAGCAGCTCGACCGTGACAGGGAGAGAAGAGACCCAGTACTTC.

The J gene is TRBJ1-5, the V gene TRBV5-1; 8 bases align to TRBD1. CDR3 length: 15 residues. Germline CDR1 reads SGHRS; CDR2 reads YFSETQ. V lost 0 bases and J lost 6; bases outside the gene matches: 5. The CDR3 DNA reads as TGCGCCAGCAGCTTGGGGCAGGGGGCGTTTCAGCCCCAGCATTTT. It codes for CASSLGQGAFQPQHF.

A note on this clonotype: Possible read error: a much larger clone is one base away. The rearrangement joins TRBV12-3 or TRBV12-4 to TRBJ1-2; D is unresolved. CDR3 length equals 13 residues. CDR3: CACSLAAKYGYTF. The CDR3 nucleotides are TGTGCCTGCAGTTTAGCTGCCAAATATGGCTACACCTTC.

This clonotype was seen repeatedly, ten times or more. The V gene is TRBV19, the J gene TRBJ2-5; D possibly corresponds to TRBD2 (6 bases). The CDR3 is 14 residues long. V shed 1 base and J shed 6 bases, with 12 bases lying between them. Per the germline V gene, CDR1 is LNHDA and CDR2 is SQIVND (reference sequence). As DNA, the CDR3 is TGTGCCAGTAGTATAGCCGGGAGCGGAAAGACCCAGTACTTC. This translates into CASSIAGSGKTQYF. Full variable domain (rest looked up from reference TRBV19 and TRBJ2-5): DGGITQSPKYLFRKEGQNVTLSCEQNLNHDAMYWYRQDPGQGLRLIYYSQIVNDFQKGDIAEGYSVSREKKESFPLTVTSAQKNPTAFYLCASSIAGSGKTQYFGPGTRLLVL.

CDR3 coding DNA: TGCGCCAGCAGCGAAGGGACGACGGGCAATCAGCCCCAGCATTTT. Amino acid sequence: CASSEGTTGNQPQHF. J is TRBJ1-5 and V is TRBV5-1, with a possible D match to TRBD1 (5 bases). The germline CDR1 and CDR2 sequences are SGHRS and YFSETQ. The CDR3 covers 15 residues. V lost 4 bases to trimming and J lost 2 bases, with 13 bases between them.